This T cell receptor (beta chain) derives from a study of blood T cell repertoires in COVID-19. This CDR3 spans 15 amino acids. Measured with immunoSEQ multiplex PCR; TCRdb has only the in-frame clones, and not every one. This table holds fewer than 350,000 clones, approximately 91% found once. The study drew participants aged about 18 to 89 years from some 24 US areas. The chain combines TRBV21-1 with TRBJ2-3; TRBD2, the D gene given by the table, was not confirmed from the DNA. TRBV21-1 is given as a pseudogene. This receptor was identified in a woman between 40 and 50 years old with acute COVID-19. Material: PBMCs or T cells enriched from blood (not recorded which). Here the CDR3 DNA reads TGTGCCAGCAGCAAAGGAGAACCGGTCACAGATACGCAGTATTTT. Translation gives CASSKGEPVTDTQYF.